This TCR beta chain originates from a study of vaccination and CD4 T cells after COVID-19. This clonotype is categorized as medium-sized. Its antigen is unknown. The treatment: approximately 9-day PBMC culture with coronavirus spike peptide pools or control peptides (ViraFEST assay). The unexposed donor provided CD4+ T cells, which were taken before the COVID-19 pandemic (2011-2018). Overall study findings and caveats: Among those convalescent, a median roughly 89% of reactive clones emerged solely post-vaccination.

At the Johns Hopkins FTIC core, DNA taken from cultured CD4+ T cells was sequenced by way of the Oncomine TCR Beta short-read assay. TCRdb ran MiXCR on the PCR reads and lists one entry per CDR3 protein. The sample carries about 1,300 distinct CDR3 sequences, approximately 12% recorded once. Germline V gene data show CDR1 as LNHDA and CDR2 as SQIVND (reference sequence). V lost 1 base, J lost 0 bases, and 1 base stayed unmatched. This CDR3 contains 15 residues. The rearrangement uses TRBV19 and TRBJ2-7; 9 bases match TRBD1. The receptor was derived from a human donor in good health. Sequencing input: CD4+ T cells from blood, cultured in vitro. For the CDR3, the DNA is TGTGCCAGTAGTATAGGGACAGGGGCCTCCTACGAGCAGTACTTC. Translating gives CASSIGTGASYEQYF.